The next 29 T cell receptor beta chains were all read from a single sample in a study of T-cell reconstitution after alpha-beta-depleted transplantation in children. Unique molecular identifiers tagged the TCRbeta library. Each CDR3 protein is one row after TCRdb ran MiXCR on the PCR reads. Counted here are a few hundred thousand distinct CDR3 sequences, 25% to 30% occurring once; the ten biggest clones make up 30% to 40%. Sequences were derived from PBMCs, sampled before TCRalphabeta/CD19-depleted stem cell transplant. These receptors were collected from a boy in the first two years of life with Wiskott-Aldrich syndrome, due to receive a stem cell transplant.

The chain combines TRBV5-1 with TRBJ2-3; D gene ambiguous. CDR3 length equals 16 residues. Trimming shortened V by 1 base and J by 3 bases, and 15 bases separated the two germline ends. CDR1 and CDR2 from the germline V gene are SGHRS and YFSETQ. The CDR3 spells CASSLLAVELTDTQYF. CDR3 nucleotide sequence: TGCGCCAGCAGCTTGCTGGCTGTAGAGTTAACAGATACGCAGTATTTT.

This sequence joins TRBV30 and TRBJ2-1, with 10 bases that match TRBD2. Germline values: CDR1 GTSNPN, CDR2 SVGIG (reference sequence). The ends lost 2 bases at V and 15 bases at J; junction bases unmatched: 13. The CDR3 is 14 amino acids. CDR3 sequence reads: CAWSPGTSAKRAFF. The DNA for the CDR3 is TGTGCCTGGAGTCCCGGGACTAGCGCTAAGAGGGCGTTCTTC. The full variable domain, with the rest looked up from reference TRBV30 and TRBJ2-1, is SQTIHQWPATLVQPVGSPLSLECTVEGTSNPNLYWYRQAAGRGLQLLFYSVGIGQISSEVPQNLSASRPQDRQFILSSKKLLLSDSGFYLCAWSPGTSAKRAFFGPGTRLTVL.

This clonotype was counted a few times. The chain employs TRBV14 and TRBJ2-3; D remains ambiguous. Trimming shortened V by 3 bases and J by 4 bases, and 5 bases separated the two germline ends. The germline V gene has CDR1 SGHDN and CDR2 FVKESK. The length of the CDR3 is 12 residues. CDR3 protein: CASSHGPDTQYF. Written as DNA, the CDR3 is TGTGCCAGCAGCCACGGTCCAGATACGCAGTATTTT.

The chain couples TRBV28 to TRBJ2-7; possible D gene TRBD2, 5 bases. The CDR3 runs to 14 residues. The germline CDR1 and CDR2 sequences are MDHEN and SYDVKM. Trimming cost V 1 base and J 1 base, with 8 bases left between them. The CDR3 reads CASSLFTGSYEQYF. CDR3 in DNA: TGTGCCAGCAGTTTATTCACGGGATCCTACGAGCAGTACTTC.

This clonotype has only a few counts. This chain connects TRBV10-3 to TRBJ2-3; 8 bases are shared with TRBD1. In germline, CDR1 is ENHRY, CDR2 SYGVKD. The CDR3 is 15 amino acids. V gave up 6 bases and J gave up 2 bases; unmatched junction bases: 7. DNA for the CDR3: TGTGCCATCAGCGGACAGGGACGCACCACAGATACGCAGTATTTT. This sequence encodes CAISGQGRTTDTQYF.

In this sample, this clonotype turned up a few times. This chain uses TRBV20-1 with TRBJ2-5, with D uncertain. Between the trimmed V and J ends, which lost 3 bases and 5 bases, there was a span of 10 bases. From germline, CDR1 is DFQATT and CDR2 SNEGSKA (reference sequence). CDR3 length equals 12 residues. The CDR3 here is CSASLSPETQYF. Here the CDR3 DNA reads TGCAGTGCTAGCCTCAGTCCGGAGACCCAGTACTTC.

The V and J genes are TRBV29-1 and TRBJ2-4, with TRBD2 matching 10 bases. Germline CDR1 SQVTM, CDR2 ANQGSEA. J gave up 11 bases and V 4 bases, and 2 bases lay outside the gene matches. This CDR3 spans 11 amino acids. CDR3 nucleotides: TGCAGCGTTGTACTAGCGGGGTTTCAGTACTTC. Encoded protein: CSVVLAGFQYF.

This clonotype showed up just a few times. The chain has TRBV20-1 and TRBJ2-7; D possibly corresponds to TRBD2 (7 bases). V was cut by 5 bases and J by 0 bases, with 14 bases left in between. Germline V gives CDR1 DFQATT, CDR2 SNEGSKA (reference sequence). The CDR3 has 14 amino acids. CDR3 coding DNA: TGCAGTGCTTACAAGGGGGGGAGCTCCTACGAGCAGTACTTC. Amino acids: CSAYKGGSSYEQYF.

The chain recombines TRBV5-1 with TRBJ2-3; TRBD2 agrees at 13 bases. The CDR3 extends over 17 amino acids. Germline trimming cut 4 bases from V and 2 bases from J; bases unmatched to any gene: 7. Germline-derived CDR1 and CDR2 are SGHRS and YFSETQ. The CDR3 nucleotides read TGCGCCAGCAGCCCACTGACTAGCGGGAGGCTCACAGATACGCAGTATTTT. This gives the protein CASSPLTSGRLTDTQYF.

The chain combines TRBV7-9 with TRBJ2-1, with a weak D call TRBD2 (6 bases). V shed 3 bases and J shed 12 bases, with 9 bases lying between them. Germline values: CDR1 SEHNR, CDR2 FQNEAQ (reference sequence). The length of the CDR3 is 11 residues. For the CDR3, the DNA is TGTGCCAGCAGCTTGGAGGGGTGGCAGTTCTTC. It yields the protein CASSLEGWQFF. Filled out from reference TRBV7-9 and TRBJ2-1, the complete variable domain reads DTGVSQNPRHKITKRGQNVTFRCDPISEHNRLYWYRQTLGQGPEFLTYFQNEAQLEKSRLLSDRFSAERPKGSFSTLEIQRTEQGDSAMYLCASSLEGWQFFGPGTRLTVL.

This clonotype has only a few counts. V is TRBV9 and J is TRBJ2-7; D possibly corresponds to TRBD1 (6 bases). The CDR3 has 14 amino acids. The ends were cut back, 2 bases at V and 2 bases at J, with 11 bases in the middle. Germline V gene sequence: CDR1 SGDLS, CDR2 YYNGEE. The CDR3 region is CASSVDWGPYEQYF. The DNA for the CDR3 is TGTGCCAGCAGCGTGGATTGGGGGCCCTACGAGCAGTACTTC. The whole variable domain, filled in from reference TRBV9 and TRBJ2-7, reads DSGVTQTPKHLITATGQRVTLRCSPRSGDLSVYWYQQSLDQGLQFLIQYYNGEERAKGNILERFSAQQFPDLHSELNLSSLELGDSALYFCASSVDWGPYEQYFGPGTRLTVT.

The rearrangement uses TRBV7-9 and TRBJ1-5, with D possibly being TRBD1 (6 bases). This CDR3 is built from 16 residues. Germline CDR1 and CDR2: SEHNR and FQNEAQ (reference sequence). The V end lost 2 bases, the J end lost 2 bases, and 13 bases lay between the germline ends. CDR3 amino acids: CASSLSGGAGNQPQHF. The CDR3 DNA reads TGTGCCAGCAGCTTATCCGGGGGGGCGGGCAATCAGCCCCAGCATTTT.

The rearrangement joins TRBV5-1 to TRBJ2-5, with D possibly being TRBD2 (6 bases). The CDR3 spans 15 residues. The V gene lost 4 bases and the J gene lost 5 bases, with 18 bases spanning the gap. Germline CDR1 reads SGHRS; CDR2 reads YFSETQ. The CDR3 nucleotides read TGCGCCAGCAGCCGAGAACTAGCCGGCGGGGAGACCCAGTACTTC. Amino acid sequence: CASSRELAGGETQYF.

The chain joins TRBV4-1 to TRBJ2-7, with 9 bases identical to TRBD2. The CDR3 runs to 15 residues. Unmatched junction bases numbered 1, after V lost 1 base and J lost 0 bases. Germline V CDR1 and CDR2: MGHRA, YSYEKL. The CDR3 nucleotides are TGCGCCAGCAGCCAAGGACTAGCGGCCTCCTACGAGCAGTACTTC. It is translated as CASSQGLAASYEQYF.

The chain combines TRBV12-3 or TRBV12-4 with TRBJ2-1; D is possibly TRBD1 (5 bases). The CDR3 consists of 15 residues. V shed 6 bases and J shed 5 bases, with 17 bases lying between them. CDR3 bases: TGTGCCAGCAGGCTCGTGGGCCAGGGCAACAATGAGCAGTTCTTC. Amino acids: CASRLVGQGNNEQFF.

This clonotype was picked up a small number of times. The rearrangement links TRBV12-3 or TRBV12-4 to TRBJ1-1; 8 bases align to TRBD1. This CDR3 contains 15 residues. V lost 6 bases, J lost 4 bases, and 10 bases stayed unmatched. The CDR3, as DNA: TGTGCCAGCAGACTCTCCCGAACAGGGGGCACTGAAGCTTTCTTT. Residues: CASRLSRTGGTEAFF.

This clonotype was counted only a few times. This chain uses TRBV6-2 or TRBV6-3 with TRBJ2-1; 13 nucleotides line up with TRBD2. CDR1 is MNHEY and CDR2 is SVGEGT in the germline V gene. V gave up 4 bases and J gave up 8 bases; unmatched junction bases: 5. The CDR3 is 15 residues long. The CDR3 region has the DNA TGTGCCAGCAGTTCACGGACTAGCGGGAGAGATGAGCAGTTCTTC. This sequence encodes CASSSRTSGRDEQFF.

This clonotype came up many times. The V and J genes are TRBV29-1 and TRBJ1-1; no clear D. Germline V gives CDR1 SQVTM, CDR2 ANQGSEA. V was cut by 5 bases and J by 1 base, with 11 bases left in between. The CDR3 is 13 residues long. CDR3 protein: CSVSRGQNTEAFF. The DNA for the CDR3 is TGCAGCGTTAGCAGAGGGCAGAACACTGAAGCTTTCTTT. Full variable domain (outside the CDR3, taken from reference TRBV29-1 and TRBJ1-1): SAVISQKPSRDICQRGTSLTIQCQVDSQVTMMFWYRQQPGQSLTLIATANQGSEATYESGFVIDKFPISRPNLTFSTLTVSNMSPEDSSIYLCSVSRGQNTEAFFGQGTRLTVV.

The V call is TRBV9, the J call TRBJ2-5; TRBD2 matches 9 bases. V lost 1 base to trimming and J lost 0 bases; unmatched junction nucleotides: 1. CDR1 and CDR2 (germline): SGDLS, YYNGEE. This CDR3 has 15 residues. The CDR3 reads CASSVTSGYQETQYF. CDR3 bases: TGTGCCAGCAGCGTAACTAGCGGGTACCAAGAGACCCAGTACTTC.

The CDR3 DNA reads as TGTGCCAGCAGTTACGAGGGGGCGGCCTATGGCTACACCTTC. It codes for CASSYEGAAYGYTF. V and J are TRBV6-5 and TRBJ1-2; 7 bases map to TRBD1. The CDR3 has 14 residues. Germline V CDR1 and CDR2: MNHEY, SVGAGI. The trim removed 2 bases at V and 4 bases at J, leaving 4 bases unmatched.

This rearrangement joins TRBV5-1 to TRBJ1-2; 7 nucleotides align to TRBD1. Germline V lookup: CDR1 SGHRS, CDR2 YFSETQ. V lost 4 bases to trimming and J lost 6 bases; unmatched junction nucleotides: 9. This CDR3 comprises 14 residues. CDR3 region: CASSPGDSSNGYTF. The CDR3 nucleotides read TGCGCCAGCAGCCCGGGGGACAGCTCCAATGGCTACACCTTC. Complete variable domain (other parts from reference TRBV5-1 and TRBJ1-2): KAGVTQTPRYLIKTRGQQVTLSCSPISGHRSVSWYQQTPGQGLQFLFEYFSETQRNKGNFPGRFSGRQFSNSRSEMNVSTLELGDSALYLCASSPGDSSNGYTFGSGTRLTVV.

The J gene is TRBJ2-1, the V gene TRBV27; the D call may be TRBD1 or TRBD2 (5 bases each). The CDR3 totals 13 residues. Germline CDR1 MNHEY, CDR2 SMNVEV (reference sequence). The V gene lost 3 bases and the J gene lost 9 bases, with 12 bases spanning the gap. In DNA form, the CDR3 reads TGTGCCAGCAGTTTCTTGAGTGGGGGTGAGCAGTTCTTC. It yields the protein CASSFLSGGEQFF.

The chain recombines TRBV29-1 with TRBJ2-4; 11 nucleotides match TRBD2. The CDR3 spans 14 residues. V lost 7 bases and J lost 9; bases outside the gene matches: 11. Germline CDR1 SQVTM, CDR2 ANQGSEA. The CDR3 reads CSDVSGRAGGIQYF. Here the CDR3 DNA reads TGCAGCGACGTTAGCGGGAGGGCCGGGGGCATTCAGTACTTC.

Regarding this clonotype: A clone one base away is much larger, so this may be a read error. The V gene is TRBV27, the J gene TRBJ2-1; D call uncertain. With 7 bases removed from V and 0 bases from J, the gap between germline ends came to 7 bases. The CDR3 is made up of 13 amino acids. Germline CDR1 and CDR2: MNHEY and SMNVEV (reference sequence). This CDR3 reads CASKLSSYNEQFF. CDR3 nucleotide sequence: TGTGCCAGCAAACTATCCTCCTACAATGAGCAGTTCTTC.

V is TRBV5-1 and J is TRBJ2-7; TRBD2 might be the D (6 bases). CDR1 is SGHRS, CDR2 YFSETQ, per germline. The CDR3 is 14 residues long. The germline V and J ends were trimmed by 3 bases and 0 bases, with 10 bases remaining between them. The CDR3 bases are TGCGCCAGCAGCTCGGGGGACCACTCCTACGAGCAGTACTTC. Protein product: CASSSGDHSYEQYF.

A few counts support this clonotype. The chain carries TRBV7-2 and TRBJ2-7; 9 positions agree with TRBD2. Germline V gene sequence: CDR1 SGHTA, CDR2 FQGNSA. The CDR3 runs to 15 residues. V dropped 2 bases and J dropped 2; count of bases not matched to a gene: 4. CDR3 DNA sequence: TGTGCCAGCAGCTTAAGACTAGCGGCAGCCTACGAGCAGTACTTC. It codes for CASSLRLAAAYEQYF.

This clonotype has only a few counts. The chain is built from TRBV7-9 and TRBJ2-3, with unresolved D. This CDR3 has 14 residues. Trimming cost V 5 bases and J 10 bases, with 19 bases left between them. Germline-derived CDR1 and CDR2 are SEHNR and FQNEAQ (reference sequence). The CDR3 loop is CASSPLGLAWSQYF. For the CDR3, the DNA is TGTGCCAGCAGCCCTTTGGGTCTTGCGTGGTCGCAGTATTTT.

DNA of the CDR3: TGTGCCTGGAGTTATAAGGTGATGAACACTGAAGCTTTCTTT. It encodes CAWSYKVMNTEAFF. J is TRBJ1-1 and V is TRBV30; D unclear. This CDR3 is 14 amino acids long. Germline V gene sequence: CDR1 GTSNPN, CDR2 SVGIG (reference sequence). V was cut by 2 bases and J by 0 bases, with 10 bases left in between.

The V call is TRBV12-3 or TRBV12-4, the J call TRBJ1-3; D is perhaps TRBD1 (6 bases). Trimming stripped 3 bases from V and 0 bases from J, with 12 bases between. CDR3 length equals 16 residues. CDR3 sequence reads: CASSFGQLFSGNTIYF. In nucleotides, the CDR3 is TGTGCCAGCAGTTTTGGACAGCTGTTCTCTGGAAACACCATATATTTT.